The T cell receptor (beta chain) under discussion was sequenced for a study of post-analysis software for immune sequencing data. This clonotype was detected only a few times. This CDR3 region has 14 residues. The V and J ends lost 2 bases and 2 bases respectively, with 10 bases between them. Libraries were made from TCR beta cDNA, and they carried unique molecular identifiers. In TCRdb, the PCR reads were re-called with MiXCR into one record per CDR3 protein. The data contain roughly 160,000 distinct CDR3 sequences, 35% to 40% of them singletons. The starting material was blood, obtained after autologous hematopoietic stem cell transplantation. The chain has TRBV12-3 or TRBV12-4 and TRBJ2-7; no definite D call. The TCR was taken from a girl aged 5-17 years with multiple sclerosis. This chain's CDR3 is CASSLRRSAYEQYF. In DNA, the CDR3 is TGTGCCAGCAGTTTACGGCGGTCTGCCTACGAGCAGTACTTC.